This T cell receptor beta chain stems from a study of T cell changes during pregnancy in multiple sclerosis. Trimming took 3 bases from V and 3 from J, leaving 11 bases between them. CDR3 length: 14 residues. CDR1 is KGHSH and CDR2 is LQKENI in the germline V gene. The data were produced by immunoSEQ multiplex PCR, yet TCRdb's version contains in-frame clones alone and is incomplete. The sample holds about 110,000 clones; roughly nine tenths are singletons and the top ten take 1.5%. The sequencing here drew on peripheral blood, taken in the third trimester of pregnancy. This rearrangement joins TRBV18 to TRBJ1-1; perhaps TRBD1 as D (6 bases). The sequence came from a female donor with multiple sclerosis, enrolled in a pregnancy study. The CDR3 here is CASSPGPGDTEAFF. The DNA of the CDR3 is TGTGCCAGCTCACCGGGGCCAGGGGACACTGAAGCTTTCTTT.